This is a list of T cell receptor beta chains from one sample in a study of response to subunit inactivated influenza vaccine. TCRdb re-called the RT-PCR reads through MiXCR, storing one row per CDR3 protein. The sample has around 750,000 distinct CDR3 sequences, 21% seen once. The source material was PBMCs from blood, sampled roughly 5 days after vaccination. The receptors here all came from a man aged 50 to 60 who received an inactivated influenza vaccine. CDR3s include the opening cysteine and the closing phenylalanine or tryptophan. A D gene is named only where the DNA matches it firmly. Size is omitted from some rows. Given values are once, few, many or a class for expanded clones.

J	V	size	D	CDR3	DNA
TRBJ1-1	TRBV10-1	-	TRBD1	CASSFSGTVNTEAFF	TGCGCCAGCAGTTTCTCCGGGACAGTAAACACTGAAGCTTTCTTT
TRBJ2-3	TRBV5-1	-	-	CASSLVGSTHTQYF	TGCGCCAGCAGCTTGGTCGGTAGCACCCATACGCAGTATTTT
TRBJ2-7	TRBV10-3	few	-	CAIRAGTPESYEQYF	TGTGCCATCAGAGCCGGGACCCCGGAATCCTACGAGCAGTACTTC
TRBJ1-1	TRBV18	few	-	CASSPTGHPSMATEAFF	TGTGCCAGCTCACCAACAGGACACCCGTCTATGGCCACTGAAGCTTTCTTT
TRBJ2-3	TRBV20-1	many	-	CSAQDMARPSTDTQYF	TGCAGTGCTCAAGACATGGCAAGACCTAGCACAGATACGCAGTATTTT
TRBJ2-3	TRBV20-1	few	-	CSAKGLASTDTQYF	TGCAGCGCTAAGGGACTGGCTAGCACAGATACGCAGTATTTT
TRBJ2-5	TRBV7-8	-	-	CASSFYEETQYF	TGTGCCAGCAGCTTTTATGAAGAGACCCAGTACTTC
TRBJ1-2	TRBV7-9	many	TRBD1	CASSAGQGNYGYTF	TGTGCCAGCAGCGCCGGACAGGGGAACTATGGCTACACCTTC
TRBJ2-2	TRBV7-3	few	TRBD2	CASSLMVAGNTGELFF	TGTGCCAGCAGCTTAATGGTAGCGGGAAACACCGGGGAGCTGTTTTTT
TRBJ1-5	TRBV7-2	-	-	CASSLGRAAWEPQHF	TGTGCCAGCAGCTTAGGTAGGGCAGCCTGGGAGCCCCAGCATTTT
TRBJ1-4	TRBV15	few	-	CATSRGGQLKEKLFF	TGTGCCACCAGCAGAGGCGGACAGCTTAAAGAAAAACTGTTTTTT
TRBJ1-2	TRBV6-1	few	TRBD1	CASSRPGQSNYGYTF	TGTGCCAGCAGCCGACCGGGACAGAGTAACTATGGCTACACCTTC
TRBJ2-1	TRBV20-1	-	TRBD2	CSVPSGGGGDWQFF	TGCAGTGTCCCGAGCGGGGGCGGGGGCGATTGGCAGTTCTTC
TRBJ2-6	TRBV5-1	few	-	CASSFPLSSGANVLTF	TGCGCCAGCAGCTTCCCCCTAAGCTCTGGGGCCAACGTCCTGACTTTC
TRBJ1-1	TRBV12-3/TRBV12-4	few	-	CASSVKEFEAFF	TGTGCCAGCAGTGTCAAGGAATTTGAAGCTTTCTTT
TRBJ2-7	TRBV4-3	few	TRBD2	CASSQDWFGGVDEQYF	TGCGCCAGCAGCCAAGACTGGTTTGGGGGGGTGGACGAGCAGTACTTC
TRBJ2-1	TRBV2	few	-	CASSEMRGGGEQFF	TGTGCCAGCAGTGAGATGAGGGGGGGAGGAGAGCAGTTCTTC
TRBJ2-6	TRBV20-1	few	-	CSARVRLWDSGANVLTF	TGCAGTGCTAGAGTTCGGCTTTGGGACTCTGGGGCCAACGTCCTGACTTTC
TRBJ2-7	TRBV7-9	-	TRBD2	CASSQIPPGLVYF	TGTGCCAGCAGCCAAATTCCGCCGGGACTAGTCTACTTC
TRBJ2-4	TRBV28	few	-	CASSFTFTSTVPAKNIQYF	TGTGCCAGCAGTTTTACCTTCACCTCGACAGTACCAGCCAAAAACATTCAGTACTTC
TRBJ2-5	TRBV3-1	many	-	CASSQVSETQYF	TGCGCCAGCAGCCAAGTTTCGGAGACCCAGTACTTC
TRBJ2-4	TRBV5-6	many	TRBD1	CASSLPGGVRNIQYF	TGTGCCAGCAGCTTGCCAGGGGGCGTAAGAAACATTCAGTACTTC
TRBJ2-1	TRBV5-1	few	-	CASSFRRGSYNEQFF	TGCGCCAGCAGCTTCCGACGCGGCTCCTACAATGAGCAGTTCTTC
TRBJ2-5	TRBV27	-	-	CASSPGTHGETQYF	TGTGCCAGCTCCCCCGGGACTCACGGGGAGACCCAGTACTTC
TRBJ1-2	TRBV4-3	-	-	CASSQDLSGRGGYTF	TGCGCCAGCAGCCAAGATCTTTCGGGCAGAGGGGGCTACACCTTC
TRBJ2-7	TRBV7-2	once	-	CASSVQRRHEQYF	TGTGCCAGCAGTGTACAGCGGCGCCACGAGCAGTACTTC
TRBJ2-3	TRBV12-3/TRBV12-4	few	TRBD2	CASNVGGGAGDTQYF	TGTGCCAGCAATGTAGGCGGGGGGGCCGGAGATACGCAGTATTTT
TRBJ2-2	TRBV7-6	-	-	CASSAGTTQWNTGELFF	TGTGCCAGCAGCGCCGGGACAACTCAATGGAACACCGGGGAGCTGTTTTTT
TRBJ2-7	TRBV2	many	TRBD1	CASDPGTGAIYEQYF	TGTGCCAGCGACCCCGGGACAGGGGCCATCTACGAGCAGTACTTC
TRBJ2-2	TRBV5-6	few	-	CASSLEIAANTGELFF	TGTGCCAGCAGCTTGGAAATAGCAGCTAACACCGGGGAGCTGTTTTTT
TRBJ2-7	TRBV6-1	-	-	CASSAKPHTNYEQYF	TGTGCCAGCAGTGCAAAGCCCCACACCAACTACGAGCAGTACTTC
TRBJ1-4	TRBV7-2	few	TRBD1	CASSLLTGHEKLFF	TGTGCCAGCAGCCTATTGACAGGGCATGAAAAACTGTTTTTT
TRBJ2-7	TRBV12-3/TRBV12-4	-	-	CASSLSRIYDEQYF	TGTGCCAGCAGTTTATCCAGGATTTACGACGAGCAGTACTTC
TRBJ2-7	TRBV5-1	few	-	CASSLLDAASYEQYF	TGCGCCAGCAGCTTATTGGACGCAGCCTCCTACGAGCAGTACTTC
TRBJ2-1	TRBV24-1	few	-	CATSDHNTNEQFF	TGTGCCACCAGTGATCACAATACCAATGAGCAGTTCTTC
TRBJ2-7	TRBV29-1	few	TRBD2	CSVISSGNYEQYF	TGCAGCGTTATTTCTAGCGGGAACTACGAGCAGTACTTC
TRBJ2-2	TRBV11-1	-	TRBD1	CASSTRPGQTLNTGELFF	TGTGCCAGCAGCACAAGGCCGGGACAGACTCTTAACACCGGGGAGCTGTTTTTT
TRBJ2-1	TRBV24-1	many	TRBD2	CATSDPGLAGREQFF	TGTGCCACCAGTGATCCGGGACTAGCGGGACGTGAGCAGTTCTTC
TRBJ1-1	TRBV29-1	many	-	CSVLGAGTEAFF	TGCAGCGTGCTGGGGGCCGGCACTGAAGCTTTCTTT
TRBJ1-5	TRBV20-1	-	-	CSASQGTSNQPQHF	TGCAGTGCTAGCCAAGGTACCAGCAATCAGCCCCAGCATTTT
TRBJ1-6	TRBV12-3/TRBV12-4	few	-	CASTWDGDSPLHF	TGTGCCAGCACCTGGGACGGAGATTCACCCCTCCACTTT
TRBJ2-7	TRBV5-6	-	-	CASTKTGTSYEQYF	TGTGCCAGCACCAAAACAGGGACCTCCTACGAGCAGTACTTC